This T cell receptor (beta chain) was recovered during a study of identical twins. Points on this clonotype: No antigen is known for it.

Study results and caveats: Within cord blood, abundant beta clonotypes carried fewer insertions, but memory repertoires showed no such trend.

The CDR3 runs 14 residues. Trimming stripped 3 bases from V and 2 bases from J, with 11 bases between. Germline loops: CDR1 SGHVS, CDR2 FNYEAQ. TCRdb used MiXCR to reprocess the 5' RACE reads, holding one entry per CDR3 protein. Of roughly 690,000 distinct CDR3 sequences in the sample, less than 25% were seen once. The same sample was also used in a study of T cells expressing NK-cell markers.

The receptor comes from a young woman in good health. The rearrangement uses TRBV7-6 and TRBJ2-7; the D gene is possibly TRBD1 (6 bases). Sequencing used PBMCs. CDR3 loop: CASSFGQLTYEQYF. Written as DNA, the CDR3 is TGTGCCAGCAGCTTTGGACAGCTAACCTACGAGCAGTACTTC.